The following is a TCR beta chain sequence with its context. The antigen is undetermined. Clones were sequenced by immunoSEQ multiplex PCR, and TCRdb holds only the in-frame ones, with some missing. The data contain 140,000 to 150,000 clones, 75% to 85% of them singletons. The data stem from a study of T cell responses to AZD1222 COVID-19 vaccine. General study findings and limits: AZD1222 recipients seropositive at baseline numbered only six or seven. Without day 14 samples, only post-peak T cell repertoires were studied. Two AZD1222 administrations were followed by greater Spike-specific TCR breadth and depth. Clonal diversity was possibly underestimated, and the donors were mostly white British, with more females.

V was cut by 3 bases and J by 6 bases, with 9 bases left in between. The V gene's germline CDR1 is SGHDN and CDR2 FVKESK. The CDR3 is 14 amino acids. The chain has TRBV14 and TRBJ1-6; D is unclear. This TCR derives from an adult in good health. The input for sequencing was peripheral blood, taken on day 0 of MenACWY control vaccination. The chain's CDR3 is CASSHLDLNSPLHF. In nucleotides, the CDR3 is TGTGCCAGCAGCCATTTGGACCTTAATTCACCCCTCCACTTT.